The T cell receptor (beta chain) described here comes from a study of shared clonotypes between healthy human individuals. Study-wide findings and caveats: Clonotypes shared by all four sorted-subset donors had higher generation probabilities than non-shared clonotypes. Large depth notwithstanding, sorted-subset sequencing proved incomplete by rarefaction. For naive CD4 cells, 4% to 6% of clonotypes were shared across a few donors. Tissues were not sampled, only blood, and their repertoires likely differ.

About this clone: What it recognizes is unknown.

The data were produced by immunoSEQ multiplex PCR, yet TCRdb's version contains in-frame clones alone and is incomplete. The sample shows about 2.4 million clones, around 90% of them seen only once. J was trimmed by 5 bases and V by 5 bases; bases with no gene match: 11. The CDR3 is made up of 15 amino acids. From germline, CDR1 is SGHVS and CDR2 FQNEAQ. This chain connects TRBV7-8 to TRBJ2-5, with 7 nucleotides matching TRBD2. This receptor was obtained from a man younger than 35 in good health. Sequencing was carried out using naive CD4+ T cells sorted from blood. Stated subset: CD45RA+ positively selected. CDR3: CASSQRAGSAETQYF. CDR3 nucleotide sequence: TGTGCCAGCAGCCAAAGAGCGGGGTCAGCGGAGACCCAGTACTTC.